The source of this T cell receptor beta chain is a study of shared clonotypes between healthy human individuals. The overall study: Two women and a few men aged 18 to 49 made up the donors. Study-level findings and limits: In general, naive subsets displayed greater estimated richness than memory subsets did.

Assay: immunoSEQ multiplex PCR; the TCRdb copy retains only in-frame clones and omits some. The table lists 2 million to 2.5 million clones, just under 95% of them singletons. In the case of this clone: What it binds is unknown.

The germline V and J ends were trimmed by 4 bases and 3 bases, with 12 bases remaining between them. The CDR3 covers 15 residues. Germline CDR1 is SNHLY and CDR2 is FYNNEI. CD4+ cells were split into CD45RA+ naive and CD45RA-negative memory subsets. The sequenced material came from naive CD4+ T cells from PBMCs. The subset denotes: CD45RA+ positively selected. J is TRBJ2-2 and V is TRBV2; tentative D call: TRBD1 (6 bases). The clonotype was recovered from a man between 18 and 35 years old in good health. Some clones in this sample may be carry-over from other donors' samples. The CDR3 here is CASSAKRGYTGELFF. The CDR3, as DNA: TGTGCCAGCAGTGCGAAGAGGGGGTACACCGGGGAGCTGTTTTTT.